The 10 T cell receptor beta chains given below trace back to one sample, sequenced in a study of blood T cell repertoires in COVID-19. Profiling relied on immunoSEQ multiplex PCR, and the TCRdb table lists in-frame clones only, not all of them. This table holds around 220,000 clones, approximately 80% found once. Sequencing used peripheral blood. The source of these receptors is a woman aged 80 or over with acute or convalescent COVID-19.

This clone occurred once. The V call is TRBV6-2 or TRBV6-3, the J call TRBJ2-7; D gene ambiguous. The CDR3 runs to 12 residues. CDR1 is MNHEY and CDR2 is SVGEGT in the germline V gene. Deletions cut 5 bases from V and 0 bases from J, with 5 bases between. The CDR3 bases are TGTGCCAGCAGTCAAAACTCCTACGAGCAGTACTTC. Translating it yields CASSQNSYEQYF.

The V and J genes are TRBV28 and TRBJ2-1; D is undetermined. In germline, CDR1 is MDHEN, CDR2 SYDVKM. CDR3 length: 12 amino acids. Trimming removed 4 bases at V and 8 bases at J, with 9 bases between. The CDR3 DNA is TGTGCCAGCAGTTCCCTTGGCCATGAGCAGTTCTTC. Its protein is CASSSLGHEQFF.

V usage is TRBV5-1 and J usage is TRBJ2-3; 7 nucleotides agree with TRBD2. J gave up 3 bases and V 0 bases, and 7 bases lay outside the gene matches. CDR1 SGHRS and CDR2 YFSETQ come from the germline V gene. The CDR3 runs to 16 residues. The CDR3 DNA follows: TGCGCCAGCAGCTTGGCTCGCGGGCGGGGGACAGATACGCAGTATTTT. As protein: CASSLARGRGTDTQYF.

The V call is TRBV20-1, the J call TRBJ2-1, with 8 bases fitting TRBD1. Germline values: CDR1 DFQATT, CDR2 SNEGSKA (reference sequence). CDR3 length: 19 residues. V lost 3 bases to trimming and J lost 3 bases; unmatched junction nucleotides: 19. This CDR3 reads CSASDPGTGGGLLYNEQFF. In DNA, the CDR3 is TGCAGTGCTAGTGATCCCGGGACAGGAGGCGGTTTACTCTACAATGAGCAGTTCTTC.

This clone was seen ten or more times. The chain couples TRBV11-3 to TRBJ2-3, with TRBD2 matching over 8 bases. The CDR3 runs 15 residues. The junction had 3 bases not matched to a gene; V was cut back by 3 bases and J by 1 base. Germline V gene data show CDR1 as SGHNT and CDR2 as YENEEA. CDR3 sequence reads: CASSLVTSGTDTQYF. The CDR3 bases are TGTGCCAGCAGCTTGGTGACTAGCGGCACAGATACGCAGTATTTT.

The V and J genes are TRBV10-3 and TRBJ1-4; maybe TRBD1 (5 bases). CDR3 size: 15 residues. V was clipped by 3 bases and J by 5 bases, with 13 bases between them. The germline V gene has CDR1 ENHRY and CDR2 SYGVKD. The CDR3 DNA follows: TGTGCCATCAGTGAAGCAGGGTCCGGGAATGAAAAACTGTTTTTT. Encoded protein: CAISEAGSGNEKLFF.

The chain combines TRBV5-1 with TRBJ1-3; D gene ambiguous. CDR1 and CDR2 from the germline V gene are SGHRS and YFSETQ. V lost 2 bases and J 0 bases, leaving 12 bases between the germline ends. The CDR3 loop spans 16 amino acids. Here the CDR3 DNA reads TGCGCCAGCAGCTTCGGTACTTTCCGCTCTGGAAACACCATATATTTT. The encoded protein is CASSFGTFRSGNTIYF.

J is TRBJ1-5 and V is TRBV5-6; D is undetermined. V was clipped by 2 bases and J by 4 bases, with 7 bases between them. Germline-derived CDR1 and CDR2 are SGHDT and YYEEEE. This CDR3 has 13 residues. CDR3 in DNA: TGTGCCAGCAGCTTCTTCGGGAATCAGCCCCAGCATTTT. It specifies CASSFFGNQPQHF. Using reference TRBV5-6 and TRBJ1-5 for the parts outside the CDR3, the full variable domain is DAGVTQSPTHLIKTRGQQVTLRCSPKSGHDTVSWYQQALGQGPQFIFQYYEEEERQRGNFPDRFSGHQFPNYSSELNVNALLLGDSALYLCASSFFGNQPQHFGDGTRLSIL.

Only one count was recorded for this clone. The chain employs TRBV7-8 and TRBJ2-7; 7 bases fit TRBD1. The junction had 1 base not matched to a gene; V was cut back by 3 bases and J by 2 bases. CDR1 is SGHVS, CDR2 FQNEAQ, per germline. CDR3 length: 13 amino acids. The CDR3 DNA is TGTGCCAGCAGCTTGACAGGGACCTACGAGCAGTACTTC. Translation gives CASSLTGTYEQYF.

The chain is built from TRBV4-3 and TRBJ1-1; perhaps TRBD1 as D (6 bases). Trimming cost V 1 base and J 9 bases, with 9 bases left between them. Germline V gives CDR1 LGHNA, CDR2 YSLEER. The CDR3 contains 12 residues. The CDR3 loop is CASSQAGAQAFF. Written as DNA, the CDR3 is TGCGCCAGCAGCCAAGCAGGGGCTCAAGCTTTCTTT.